The subject of this entry is one TCR beta chain. Antigen: not known. Assay: immunoSEQ multiplex PCR; the TCRdb copy retains only in-frame clones and omits some. The sample contains under 95,000 clones, 86% of which appear only once. The data are from a study of OX40 agonist ivuxolimab in advanced cancers. Study-level findings and limits: With doses of 0.1 to 3.0 mg/kg, CD4+ and CD8+ blood T cells had undergone clonal expansion by week 6.

The sequences come from CD4+ or CD8+ T cells sorted from blood, collected in a trial of the OX40 agonist ivuxolimab. The clonotype comes from an adult with an advanced solid tumor such as melanoma, head and neck, liver or kidney cancer.

The DNA of the CDR3 is TGTGCCAGCAGTCTCTACGACACGGCCTACGAGCAGTACTTC. Its protein product is CASSLYDTAYEQYF. The chain recombines TRBV27 with TRBJ2-7; D call uncertain. The CDR3 covers 14 residues. CDR1 is MNHEY and CDR2 is SMNVEV in the germline V gene (reference sequence). V gave up 5 bases and J gave up 2 bases, with 13 bases separating them.